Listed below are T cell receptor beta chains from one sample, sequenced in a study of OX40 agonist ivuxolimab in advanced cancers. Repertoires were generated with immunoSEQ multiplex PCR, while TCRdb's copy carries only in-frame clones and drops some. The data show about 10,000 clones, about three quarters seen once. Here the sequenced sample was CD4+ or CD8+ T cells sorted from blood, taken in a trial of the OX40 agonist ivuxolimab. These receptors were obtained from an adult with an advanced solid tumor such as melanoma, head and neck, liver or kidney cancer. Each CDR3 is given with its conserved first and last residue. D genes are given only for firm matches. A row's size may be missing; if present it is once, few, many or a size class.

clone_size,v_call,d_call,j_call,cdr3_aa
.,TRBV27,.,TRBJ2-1,CASRIRVLGGHNEQFF
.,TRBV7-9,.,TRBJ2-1,CASSPSGTSDNEQFF
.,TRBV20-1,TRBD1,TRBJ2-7,CSAPTGGEQYF
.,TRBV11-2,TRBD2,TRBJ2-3,CASSMGLAGPADTQYF
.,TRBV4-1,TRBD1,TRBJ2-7,CASSPGQLRGPEQYF
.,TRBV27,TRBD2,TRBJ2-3,CASSTLAGVSTDTQYF
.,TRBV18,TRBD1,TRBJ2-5,CASSPPGQGLVGETQYF
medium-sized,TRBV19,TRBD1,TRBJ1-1,CASSIQQGVNTEAFF
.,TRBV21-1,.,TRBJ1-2,CASSFPPPGYTF
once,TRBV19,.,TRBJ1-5,CASTPSDSLNQPQHF
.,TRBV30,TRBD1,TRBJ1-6,CAWSRQGTSPLHF
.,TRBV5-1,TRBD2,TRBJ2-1,CASSLLPWAASGGTYNEQFF
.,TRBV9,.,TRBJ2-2,CASSEDSHTGELFF
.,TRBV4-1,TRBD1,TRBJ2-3,CASSSQGAVVTDTQYF
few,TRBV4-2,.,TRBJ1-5,CASSGTANSNQPQHF